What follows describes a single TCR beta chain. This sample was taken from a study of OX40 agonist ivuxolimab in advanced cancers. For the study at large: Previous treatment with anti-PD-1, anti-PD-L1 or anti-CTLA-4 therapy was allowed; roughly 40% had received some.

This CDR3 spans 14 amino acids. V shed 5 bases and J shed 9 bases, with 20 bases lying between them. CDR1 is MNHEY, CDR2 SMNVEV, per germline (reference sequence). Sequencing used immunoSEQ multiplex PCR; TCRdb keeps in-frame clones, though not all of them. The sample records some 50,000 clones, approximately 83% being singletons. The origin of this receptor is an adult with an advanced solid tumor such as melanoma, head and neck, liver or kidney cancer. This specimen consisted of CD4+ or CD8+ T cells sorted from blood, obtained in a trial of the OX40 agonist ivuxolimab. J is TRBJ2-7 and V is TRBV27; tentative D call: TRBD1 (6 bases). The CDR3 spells CASSSSGTLPWQYF. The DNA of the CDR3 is TGTGCCAGCAGTAGTAGTGGGACATTACCATGGCAGTACTTC.